The clone carrying this T cell receptor beta chain has a count of ten or more. Its antigen is as yet unknown. Amplified TCR beta CDR3 regions came from RNA transcripts. Using the HTBI primer set, a first-round RT-PCR was run on the TCR CDR3. Via MiXCR, TCRdb re-called the multiplex PCR reads, giving one row per CDR3 protein. Of hundreds of thousands of distinct CDR3 sequences listed, 18% are singletons. The sample belongs to a study of T cells in Graves' hyperthyroidism and ophthalmopathy. Study as a whole: Pretreatment peripheral blood was obtained at initial diagnosis. Notes on the study in general: Blood also showed most of the thyroid clonotypes that were expanded above 0.001.

The sequencing sample was made of blood. This sequence was found in a woman in her forties or fifties with Graves' hyperthyroidism that later progressed to Graves' ophthalmopathy.

The CDR3 loop reads CASSRTSNTEAFF. The CDR3 DNA is TGTGCCAGCAGCCGAACCAGTAACACTGAAGCTTTCTTT. The chain couples TRBV7-8 to TRBJ1-1, with D unclear. CDR3 length: 13 amino acids. Germline V gene data show CDR1 as SGHVS and CDR2 as FQNEAQ. Trimming stripped 5 bases from V and 2 bases from J, with 9 bases between.